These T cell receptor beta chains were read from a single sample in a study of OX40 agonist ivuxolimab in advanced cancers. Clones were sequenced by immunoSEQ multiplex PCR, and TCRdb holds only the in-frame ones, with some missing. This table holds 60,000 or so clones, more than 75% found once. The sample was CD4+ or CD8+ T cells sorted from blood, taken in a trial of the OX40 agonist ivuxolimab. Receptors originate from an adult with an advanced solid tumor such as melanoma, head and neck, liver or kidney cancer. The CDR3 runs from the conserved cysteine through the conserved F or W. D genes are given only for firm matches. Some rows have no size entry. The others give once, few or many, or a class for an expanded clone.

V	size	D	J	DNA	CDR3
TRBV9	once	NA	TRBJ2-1	TGTGCCAGCAGCGCCTCCATTTCGCTTGTTGATGAGCAGTTCTTC	CASSASISLVDEQFF
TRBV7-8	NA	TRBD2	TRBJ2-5	TGTGCCAGCAGCTTAGAATCCAGCGGGGGGGTTGGGACCCAGTACTTC	CASSLESSGGVGTQYF
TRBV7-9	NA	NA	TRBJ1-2	TGTGCCAGCAGCCCATCGGGACGGGCCTCGGATGGCTACACCTTC	CASSPSGRASDGYTF
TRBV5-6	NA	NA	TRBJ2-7	TGTGCCAGCAGCCTAGGGTTCTCCTACGAGCAGTACTTC	CASSLGFSYEQYF
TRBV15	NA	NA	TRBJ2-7	TGTGCCACCAGCAGAGCCCTATCGGGGGTCCACGAGCAGTACTTC	CATSRALSGVHEQYF
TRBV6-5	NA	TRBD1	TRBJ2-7	TGTGCCAGCAATTGGGGGACGGGACAGATCTACGAGCAGTACTTC	CASNWGTGQIYEQYF
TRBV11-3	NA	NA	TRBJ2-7	TGTGCCAGCAGCACCGGGACCTCCTACGAGCAGTACTTC	CASSTGTSYEQYF
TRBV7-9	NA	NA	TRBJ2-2	TGTGCCAGCAGCTTCTTGGTATCCGGGGAGCTGTTTTTT	CASSFLVSGELFF
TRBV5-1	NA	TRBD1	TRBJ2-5	TGCGCCAGCTGCCAAATGGGACAGCCCCAAGAGACCCAGTACTTC	CASCQMGQPQETQYF
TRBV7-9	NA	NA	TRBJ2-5	TGTGCCAGCAGCTTAGTCTCTGGGAGAGAGACCCAGTACTTC	CASSLVSGRETQYF
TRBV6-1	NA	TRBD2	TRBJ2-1	TGTGCCAGCAGTGAAGTAGGGACTAGGTCGTCCGAGCAGTTCTTC	CASSEVGTRSSEQFF
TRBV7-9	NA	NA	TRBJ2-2	TGTGCCAGCAGCTTATGGACAGCGAACACCGGGGAGCTGTTTTTT	CASSLWTANTGELFF
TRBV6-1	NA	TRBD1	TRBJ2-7	TGTGCCAGCAGTGAAGTCAGCAGGGGGATCGACGAGCAGTACTTC	CASSEVSRGIDEQYF
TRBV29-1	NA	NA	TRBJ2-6	TGCAGCGTTGATCCGGGCTCTGGGGCCAACGTCCTGACTTTC	CSVDPGSGANVLTF
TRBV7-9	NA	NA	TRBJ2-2	TGTGCCAGCAGCTTATTACGTGGGCCCACCGGGGAGCTGTTTTTT	CASSLLRGPTGELFF
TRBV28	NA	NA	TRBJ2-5	TGTGCCAGCAGTTTAGTCTCTCGACTAGTGGGGTCTAATTCCGTGGAGACCCAGTACTTC	CASSLVSRLVGSNSVETQYF
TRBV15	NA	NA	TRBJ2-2	TGTGCCATTGACTTCACCGGGAACACCGGGGAGCTGTTTTTT	CAIDFTGNTGELFF
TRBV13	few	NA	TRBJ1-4	TGTGCCAGCAGCTTGGGGGGGAATGAAAAACTGTTTTTT	CASSLGGNEKLFF
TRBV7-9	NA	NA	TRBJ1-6	TGTGCCAGCAGCGCAGGGGACATCCTACAGCATAATTCACCCCTCCACTTT	CASSAGDILQHNSPLHF
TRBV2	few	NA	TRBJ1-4	TGTGCCAGCAATAGCGACGGGAATGAAAAACTGTTTTTT	CASNSDGNEKLFF
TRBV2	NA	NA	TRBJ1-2	TGTGCCAGCAGTGAGGCAGGCCCCGTCTATGGCTACACCTTC	CASSEAGPVYGYTF
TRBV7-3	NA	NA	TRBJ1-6	TGTGCCAGCAGCTTGGGGGTCCCACCCCTCCACTTT	CASSLGVPPLHF
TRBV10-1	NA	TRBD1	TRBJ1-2	TGCGCCAGCAGGGGAAACAGGGGTCGAAACTATGGCTACACCTTC	CASRGNRGRNYGYTF
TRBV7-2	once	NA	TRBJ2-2	TGTGCCAGCAGCTTCCCCCACGGGGGCAACACCGGGGAGCTGTTTTTT	CASSFPHGGNTGELFF
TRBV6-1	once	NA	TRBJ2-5	TGTGCCAGCAGTGGGGAGATCCAAGAGACCCAGTACTTC	CASSGEIQETQYF
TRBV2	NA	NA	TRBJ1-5	TGTGCCAGCAGTGAGCCACTTCAGGACAATCAGCCCCAGCATTTT	CASSEPLQDNQPQHF
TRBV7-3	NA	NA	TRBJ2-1	TGTGCCAGCAGCTGGGGGCCAAGGACCAACTACAATGAGCAGTTCTTC	CASSWGPRTNYNEQFF
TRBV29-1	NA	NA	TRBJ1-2	TGCAGCGTTGCCCGCCAGGACTCTAACTATGGCTACACCTTC	CSVARQDSNYGYTF